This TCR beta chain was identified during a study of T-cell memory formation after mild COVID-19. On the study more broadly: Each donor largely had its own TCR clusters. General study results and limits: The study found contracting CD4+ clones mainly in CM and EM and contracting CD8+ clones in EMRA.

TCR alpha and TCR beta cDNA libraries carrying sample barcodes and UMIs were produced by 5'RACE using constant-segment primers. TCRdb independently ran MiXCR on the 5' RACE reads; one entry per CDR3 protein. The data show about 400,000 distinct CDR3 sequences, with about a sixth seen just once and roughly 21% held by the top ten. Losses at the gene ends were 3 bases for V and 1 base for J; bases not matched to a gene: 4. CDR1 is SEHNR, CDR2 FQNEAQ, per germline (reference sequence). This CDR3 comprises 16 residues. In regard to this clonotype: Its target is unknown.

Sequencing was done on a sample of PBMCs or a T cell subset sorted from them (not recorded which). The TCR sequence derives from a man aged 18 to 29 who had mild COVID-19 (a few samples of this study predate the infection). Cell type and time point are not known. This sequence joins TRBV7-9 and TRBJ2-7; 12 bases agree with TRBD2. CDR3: CASSLGLAGRSYEQYF. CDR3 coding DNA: TGTGCCAGCAGCTTGGGACTAGCGGGTCGATCCTACGAGCAGTACTTC.